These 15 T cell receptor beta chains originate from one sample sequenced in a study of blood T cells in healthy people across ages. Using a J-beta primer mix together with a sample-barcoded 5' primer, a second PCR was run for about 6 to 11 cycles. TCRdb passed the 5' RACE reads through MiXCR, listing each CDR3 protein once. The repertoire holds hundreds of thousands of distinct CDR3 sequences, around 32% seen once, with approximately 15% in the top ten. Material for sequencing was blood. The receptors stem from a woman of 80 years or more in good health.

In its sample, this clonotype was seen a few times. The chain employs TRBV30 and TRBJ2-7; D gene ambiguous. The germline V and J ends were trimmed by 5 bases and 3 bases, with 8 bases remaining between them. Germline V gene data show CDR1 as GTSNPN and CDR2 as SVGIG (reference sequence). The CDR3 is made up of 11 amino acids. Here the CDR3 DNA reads TGTGCCTGGTCCAGGTTCTACGAGCAGTACTTC. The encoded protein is CAWSRFYEQYF.

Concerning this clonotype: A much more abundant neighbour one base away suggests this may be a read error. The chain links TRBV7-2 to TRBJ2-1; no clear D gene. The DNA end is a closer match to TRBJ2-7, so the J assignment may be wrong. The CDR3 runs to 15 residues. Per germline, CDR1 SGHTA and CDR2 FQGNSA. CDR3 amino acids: CASSSRAPIGNEQYF. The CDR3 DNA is TGTGCCAGCAGCTCCCGGGCCCCCATCGGCAATGAGCAGTACTTC.

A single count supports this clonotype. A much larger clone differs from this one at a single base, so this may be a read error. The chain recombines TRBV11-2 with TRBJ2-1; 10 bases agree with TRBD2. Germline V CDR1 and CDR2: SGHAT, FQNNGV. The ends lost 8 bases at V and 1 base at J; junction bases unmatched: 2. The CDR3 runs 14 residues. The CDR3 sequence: CASQRGGSYNEQFF. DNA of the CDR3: TGTGCCAGCCAGCGGGGGGGGTCCTACAATGAGCAGTTCTTC.

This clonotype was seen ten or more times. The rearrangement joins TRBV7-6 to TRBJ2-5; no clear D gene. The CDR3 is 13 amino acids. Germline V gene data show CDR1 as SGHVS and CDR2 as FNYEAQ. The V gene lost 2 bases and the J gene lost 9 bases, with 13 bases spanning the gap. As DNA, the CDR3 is TGTGCCAGCAGCTTACCCCAGGCCTTTCCCCAGTACTTC. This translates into CASSLPQAFPQYF.

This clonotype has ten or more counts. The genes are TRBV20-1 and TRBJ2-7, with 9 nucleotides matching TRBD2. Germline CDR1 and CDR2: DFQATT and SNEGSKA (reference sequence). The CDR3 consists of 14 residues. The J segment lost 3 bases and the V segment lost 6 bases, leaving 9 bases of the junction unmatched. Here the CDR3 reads CSALPAGGDYEQYF. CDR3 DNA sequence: TGCAGTGCCCTACCAGCGGGGGGCGACTACGAGCAGTACTTC.

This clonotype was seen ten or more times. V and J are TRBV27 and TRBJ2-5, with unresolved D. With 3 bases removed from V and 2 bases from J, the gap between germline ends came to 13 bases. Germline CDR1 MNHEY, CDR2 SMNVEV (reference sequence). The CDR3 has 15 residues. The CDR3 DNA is TGTGCCAGCAGTTTTCGTACGGAGAGACAAGAGACCCAGTACTTC. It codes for CASSFRTERQETQYF.

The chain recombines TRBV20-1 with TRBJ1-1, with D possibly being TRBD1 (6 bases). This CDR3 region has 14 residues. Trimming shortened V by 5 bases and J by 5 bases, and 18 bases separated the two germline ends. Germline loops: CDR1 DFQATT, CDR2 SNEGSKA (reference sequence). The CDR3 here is CSAGGAGEGTEAFF. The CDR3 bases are TGCAGTGCTGGGGGGGCGGGGGAGGGAACTGAAGCTTTCTTT.

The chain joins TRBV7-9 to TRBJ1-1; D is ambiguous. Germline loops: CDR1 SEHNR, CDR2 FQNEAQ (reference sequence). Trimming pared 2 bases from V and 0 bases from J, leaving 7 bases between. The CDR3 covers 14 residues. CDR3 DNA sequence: TGTGCCAGCAGCTTAAAGAAGGTGAACACTGAAGCTTTCTTT. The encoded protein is CASSLKKVNTEAFF.

CDR3 region: CASSYSGTGTDTQYF. The CDR3, as DNA: TGCGCCAGCAGCTATAGCGGGACCGGCACAGATACGCAGTATTTT. The chain joins TRBV5-1 to TRBJ2-3; TRBD2 matches 8 bases. The J segment lost 1 base and the V segment lost 3 bases, leaving 4 bases of the junction unmatched. CDR1 is SGHRS and CDR2 is YFSETQ in the germline V gene. CDR3 length: 15 amino acids.

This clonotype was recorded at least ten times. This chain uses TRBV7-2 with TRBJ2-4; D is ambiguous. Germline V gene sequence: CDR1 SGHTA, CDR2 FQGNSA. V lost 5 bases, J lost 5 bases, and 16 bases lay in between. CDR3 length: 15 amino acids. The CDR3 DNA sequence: TGTGCCAGCAGCCTAAGGTCAGCAAGACAAAACATTCAGTACTTC. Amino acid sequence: CASSLRSARQNIQYF.

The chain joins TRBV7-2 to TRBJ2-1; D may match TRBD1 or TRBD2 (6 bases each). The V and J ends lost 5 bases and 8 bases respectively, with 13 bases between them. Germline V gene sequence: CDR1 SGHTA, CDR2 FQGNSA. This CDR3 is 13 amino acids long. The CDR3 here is CASSPYGGDEQFF. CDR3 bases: TGTGCCAGCAGCCCCTACGGGGGCGATGAGCAGTTCTTC.

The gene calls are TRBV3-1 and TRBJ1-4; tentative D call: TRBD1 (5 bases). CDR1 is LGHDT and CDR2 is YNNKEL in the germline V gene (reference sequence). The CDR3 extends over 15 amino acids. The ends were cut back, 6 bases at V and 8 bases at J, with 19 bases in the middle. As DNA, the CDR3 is TGTGCCAGCAGGCGGGCAGGGTCCCCTGGGGAAAAACTGTTTTTT. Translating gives CASRRAGSPGEKLFF.

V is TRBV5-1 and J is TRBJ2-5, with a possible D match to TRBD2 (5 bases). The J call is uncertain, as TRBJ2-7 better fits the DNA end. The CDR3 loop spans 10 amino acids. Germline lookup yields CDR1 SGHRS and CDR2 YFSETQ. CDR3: CARAGDEQYF. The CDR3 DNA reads TGCGCCAGGGCCGGGGACGAGCAGTACTTC.

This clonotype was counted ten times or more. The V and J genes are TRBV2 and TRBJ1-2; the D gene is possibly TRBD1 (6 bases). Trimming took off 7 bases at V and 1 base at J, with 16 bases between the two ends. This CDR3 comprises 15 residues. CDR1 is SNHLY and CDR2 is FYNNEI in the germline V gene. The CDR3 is CASNIGGLLNYGYTF. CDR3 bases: TGTGCCAGCAATATAGGGGGACTACTTAACTATGGCTACACCTTC.

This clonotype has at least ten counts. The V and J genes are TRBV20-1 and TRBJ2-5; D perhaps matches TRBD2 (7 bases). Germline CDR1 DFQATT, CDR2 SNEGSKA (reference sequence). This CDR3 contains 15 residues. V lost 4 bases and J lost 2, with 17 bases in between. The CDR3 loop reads CSATKRGGVQETQYF. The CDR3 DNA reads TGCAGTGCTACCAAAAGGGGGGGAGTACAAGAGACCCAGTACTTC.